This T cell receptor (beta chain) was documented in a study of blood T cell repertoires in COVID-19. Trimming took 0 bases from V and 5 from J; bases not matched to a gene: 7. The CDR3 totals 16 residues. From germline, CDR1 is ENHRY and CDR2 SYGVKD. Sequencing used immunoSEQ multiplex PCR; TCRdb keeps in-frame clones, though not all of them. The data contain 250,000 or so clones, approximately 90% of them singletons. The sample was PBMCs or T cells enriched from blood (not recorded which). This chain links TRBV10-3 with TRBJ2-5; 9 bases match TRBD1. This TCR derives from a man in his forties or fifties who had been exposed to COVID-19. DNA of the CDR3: TGTGCCATCAGTGAGTCTTGGGTAGGACAGGGGGAGACCCAGTACTTC. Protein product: CAISESWVGQGETQYF.